In its sample, the clone carrying this T cell receptor beta chain was seen once. The antigen is unknown. TCRdb re-called the reads with MiXCR, one entry per CDR3 protein. The profile shows about 890,000 distinct CDR3 sequences, around 29% of them singletons. The source of the sample is a study of T cell repertoires in cytomegalovirus infection. Study findings and constraints: Within the response measured ex vivo, HLA-C-restricted CMV-specific TCR beta clonotypes were dominant.

V lost 2 bases and J 1 base, leaving 14 bases between the germline ends. CDR3 length: 16 residues. Germline lookup yields CDR1 MGHRA and CDR2 YSYEKL. The chain employs TRBV4-1 and TRBJ1-1, with D uncertain. This receptor was identified in a human donor in good health (CMV status not recorded). Some clones in this sample may be carry-over from other donors' samples. The starting material was cultured CD8+ T cells from PBMCs, obtained from culture after CMV antigen stimulation. CDR3 in amino acids: CASSQPWAEWNTEAFF. CDR3 sequence (DNA): TGCGCCAGCAGCCAACCATGGGCAGAGTGGAACACTGAAGCTTTCTTT.